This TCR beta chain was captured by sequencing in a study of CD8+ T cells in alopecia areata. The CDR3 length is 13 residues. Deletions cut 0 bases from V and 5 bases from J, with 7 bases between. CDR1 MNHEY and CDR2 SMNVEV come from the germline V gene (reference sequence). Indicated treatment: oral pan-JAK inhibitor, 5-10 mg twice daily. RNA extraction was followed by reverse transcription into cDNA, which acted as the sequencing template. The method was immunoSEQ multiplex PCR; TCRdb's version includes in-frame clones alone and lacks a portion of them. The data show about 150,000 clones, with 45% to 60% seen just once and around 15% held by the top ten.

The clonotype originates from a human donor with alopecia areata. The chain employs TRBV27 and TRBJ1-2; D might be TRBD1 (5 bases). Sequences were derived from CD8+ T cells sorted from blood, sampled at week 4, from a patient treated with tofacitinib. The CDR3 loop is CASSLSRAYGYTF. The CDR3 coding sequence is TGTGCCAGCAGTTTATCCAGGGCTTATGGCTACACCTTC.